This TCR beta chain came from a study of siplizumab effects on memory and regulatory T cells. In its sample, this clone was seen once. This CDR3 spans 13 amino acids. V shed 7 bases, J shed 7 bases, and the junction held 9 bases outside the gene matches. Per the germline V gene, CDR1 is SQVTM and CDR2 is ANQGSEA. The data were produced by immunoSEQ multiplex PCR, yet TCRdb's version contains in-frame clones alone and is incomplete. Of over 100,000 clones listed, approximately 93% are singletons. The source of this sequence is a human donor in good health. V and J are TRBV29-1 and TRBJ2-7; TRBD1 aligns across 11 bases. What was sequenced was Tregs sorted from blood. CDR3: CSAEDRGLKEQYF. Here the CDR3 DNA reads TGCAGCGCCGAGGACAGGGGGCTAAAAGAGCAGTACTTC.